This T cell receptor (beta chain) was sequenced during a study of technical replicates of blood from a handful of donors (dated 2017 in TCRdb). The library was made by the immunoSEQ multiplex PCR assay. Here the immuneACCESS table is served through TCRdb, limited to in-frame sequences with V and J called. Missing clones are a known gap in these copies; in checked studies unresolved V genes cover under half, and the rest lacks a known reason. The sample includes around 83,000 clones, with about 94% observed a single time. Approximately 0.41% of the sample comes from the top ten. According to the germline V gene, CDR1 reads SQVTM and CDR2 reads ANQGSEA. Cut back by 6 bases and 4 bases, the V and J ends lie 21 bases apart. The CDR3 sequence holds 15 residues, the cysteine and phenylalanine included. The only DNA kept is the CDR3, 45 bases in frame from the first base. Note on this clone: Its antigen has not been determined. One base away there is no much larger clone; base qualities are not given.

Source material: T cells isolated from PBMCs. Here the chain combines TRBV29-1 and TRBJ2-5; TRBD2 might be the D gene, on 6 matching bases. The TCR sequence derives from a human donor in good health. The nucleotide sequence is given as TGCAGCGTCCGGGGGATAACGACACAAGCAGAGACCCAGTACTTC. This encodes CSVRGITTQAETQYF.